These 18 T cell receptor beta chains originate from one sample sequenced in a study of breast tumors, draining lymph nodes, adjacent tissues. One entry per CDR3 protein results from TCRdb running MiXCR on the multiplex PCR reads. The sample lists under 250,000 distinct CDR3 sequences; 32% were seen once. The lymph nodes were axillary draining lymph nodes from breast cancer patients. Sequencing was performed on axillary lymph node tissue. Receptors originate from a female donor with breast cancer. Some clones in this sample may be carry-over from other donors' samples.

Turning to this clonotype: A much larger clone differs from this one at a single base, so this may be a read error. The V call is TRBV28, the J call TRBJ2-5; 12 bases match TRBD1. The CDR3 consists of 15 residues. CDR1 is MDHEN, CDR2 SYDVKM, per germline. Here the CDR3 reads CAGRGTGGRPETQYF. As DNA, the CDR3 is TGTGCCGGCAGGGGGACAGGGGGCCGCCCAGAGACCCAGTACTTC.

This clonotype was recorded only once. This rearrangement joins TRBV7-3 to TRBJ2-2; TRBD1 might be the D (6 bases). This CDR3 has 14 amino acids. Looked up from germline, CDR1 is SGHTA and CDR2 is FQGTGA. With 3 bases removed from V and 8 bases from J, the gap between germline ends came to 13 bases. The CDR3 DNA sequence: TGTGCCAGCAGCTTCACGGTTGGGACAGGGGAGCTGTTTTTT. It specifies CASSFTVGTGELFF.

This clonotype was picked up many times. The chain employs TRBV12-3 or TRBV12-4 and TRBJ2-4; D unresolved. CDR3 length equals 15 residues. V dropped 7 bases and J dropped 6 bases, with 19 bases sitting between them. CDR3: CASTSRKGDVNIQYF. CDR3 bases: TGTGCCAGCACCTCCCGAAAAGGAGACGTAAACATTCAGTACTTC.

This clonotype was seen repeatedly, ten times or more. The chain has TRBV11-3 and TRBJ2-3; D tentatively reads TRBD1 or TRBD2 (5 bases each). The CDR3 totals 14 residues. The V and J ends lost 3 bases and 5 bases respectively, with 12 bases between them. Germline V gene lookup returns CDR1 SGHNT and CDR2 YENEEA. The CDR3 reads CASSFGGEVDTQYF. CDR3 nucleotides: TGTGCCAGCAGCTTTGGGGGAGAGGTAGATACGCAGTATTTT.

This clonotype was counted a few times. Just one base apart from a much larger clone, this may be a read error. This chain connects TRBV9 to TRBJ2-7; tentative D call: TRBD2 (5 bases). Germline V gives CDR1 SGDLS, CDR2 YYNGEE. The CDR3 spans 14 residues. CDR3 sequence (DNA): TGTGCCAGCAGCGTAGCTCCGGTGACTACCGAGCAGTCCTTC. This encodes CASSVAPVTTEQSF.

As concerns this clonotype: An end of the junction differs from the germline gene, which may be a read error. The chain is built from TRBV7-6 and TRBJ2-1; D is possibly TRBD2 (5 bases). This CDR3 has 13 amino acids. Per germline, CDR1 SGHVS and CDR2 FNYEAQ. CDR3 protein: CASSLDFHNEQLF. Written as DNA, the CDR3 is TGTGCCAGCAGCTTGGACTTCCACAATGAGCAGCTCTTC.

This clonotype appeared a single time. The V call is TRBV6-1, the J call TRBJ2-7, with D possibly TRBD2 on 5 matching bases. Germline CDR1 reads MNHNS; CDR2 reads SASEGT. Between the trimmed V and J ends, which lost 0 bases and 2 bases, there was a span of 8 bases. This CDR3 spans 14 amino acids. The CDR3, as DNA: TGTGCCAGCAGTGAAGCATCCGGGGCCTACGAGCAGTACTTC. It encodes CASSEASGAYEQYF.

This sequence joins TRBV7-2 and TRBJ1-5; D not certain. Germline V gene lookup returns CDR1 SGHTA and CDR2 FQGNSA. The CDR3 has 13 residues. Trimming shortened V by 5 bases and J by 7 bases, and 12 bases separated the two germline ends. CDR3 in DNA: TGTGCCAGCAGCCAGCTTGGCGGGCAGCCCCAGCATTTT. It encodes CASSQLGGQPQHF.

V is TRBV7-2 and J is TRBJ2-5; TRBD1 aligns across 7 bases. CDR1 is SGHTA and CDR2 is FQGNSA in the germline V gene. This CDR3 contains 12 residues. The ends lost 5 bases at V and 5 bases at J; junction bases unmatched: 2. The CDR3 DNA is TGTGCCAGCAGCGTGGACAGGGAGACCCAGTACTTC. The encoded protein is CASSVDRETQYF.

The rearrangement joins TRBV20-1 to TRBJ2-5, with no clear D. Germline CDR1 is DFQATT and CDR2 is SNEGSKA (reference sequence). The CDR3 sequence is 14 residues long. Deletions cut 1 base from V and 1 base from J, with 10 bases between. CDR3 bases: TGCAGTGCTAGAGGGCGCCCTTCCCAAGAGACCCAGTACTTC. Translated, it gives CSARGRPSQETQYF.

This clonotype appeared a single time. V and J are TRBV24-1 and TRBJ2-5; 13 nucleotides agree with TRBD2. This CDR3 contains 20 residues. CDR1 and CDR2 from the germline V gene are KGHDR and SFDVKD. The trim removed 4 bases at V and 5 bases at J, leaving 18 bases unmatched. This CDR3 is CATSDLPTIRLAGGRETQYF. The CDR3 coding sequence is TGTGCCACCAGTGACCTCCCTACTATAAGACTAGCGGGAGGACGGGAGACCCAGTACTTC.

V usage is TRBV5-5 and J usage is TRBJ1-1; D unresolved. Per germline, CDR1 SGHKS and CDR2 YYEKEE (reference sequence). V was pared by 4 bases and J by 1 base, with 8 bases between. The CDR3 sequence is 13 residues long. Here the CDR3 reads CASSVTRNTEAFF. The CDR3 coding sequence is TGTGCCAGCAGCGTGACAAGGAACACTGAAGCTTTCTTT.

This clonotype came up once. The CDR3 sequence is CASSGGQVSNQPQHF. Here the CDR3 DNA reads TGTGCCAGCAGCGGAGGGCAGGTTAGCAATCAGCCCCAGCATTTT. The chain employs TRBV2 and TRBJ1-5; D not certain. Looked up from germline, CDR1 is SNHLY and CDR2 is FYNNEI. The ends were cut back, 6 bases at V and 0 bases at J, with 12 bases in the middle. The length of the CDR3 is 15 residues. Full variable domain (missing parts from reference TRBV2 and TRBJ1-5): EPEVTQTPSHQVTQMGQEVILRCVPISNHLYFYWYRQILGQKVEFLVSFYNNEISEKSEIFDDQFSVERPDGSNFTLKIRSTKLEDSAMYFCASSGGQVSNQPQHFGDGTRLSIL.

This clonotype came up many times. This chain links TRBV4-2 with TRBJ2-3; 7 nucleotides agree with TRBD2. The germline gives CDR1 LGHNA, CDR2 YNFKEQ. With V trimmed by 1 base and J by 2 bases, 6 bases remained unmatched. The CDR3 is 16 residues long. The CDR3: CASSQAKAGHTDTQYF. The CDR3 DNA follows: TGTGCCAGCAGCCAAGCTAAAGCGGGGCACACAGATACGCAGTATTTT.

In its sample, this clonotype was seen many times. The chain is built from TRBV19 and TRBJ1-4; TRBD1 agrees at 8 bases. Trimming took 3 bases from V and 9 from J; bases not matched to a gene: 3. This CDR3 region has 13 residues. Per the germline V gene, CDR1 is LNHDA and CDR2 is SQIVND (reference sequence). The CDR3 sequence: CASSIDRGKKLFF. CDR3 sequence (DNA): TGTGCCAGTAGTATCGACAGGGGAAAAAAACTGTTTTTT.

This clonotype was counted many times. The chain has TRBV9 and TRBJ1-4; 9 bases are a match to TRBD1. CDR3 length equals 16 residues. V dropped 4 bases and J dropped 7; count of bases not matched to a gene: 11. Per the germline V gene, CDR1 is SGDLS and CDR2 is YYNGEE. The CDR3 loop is CASSRRTGTGSEKLFF. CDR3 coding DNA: TGTGCCAGCAGCCGCAGGACCGGGACAGGGAGTGAAAAACTGTTTTTT.

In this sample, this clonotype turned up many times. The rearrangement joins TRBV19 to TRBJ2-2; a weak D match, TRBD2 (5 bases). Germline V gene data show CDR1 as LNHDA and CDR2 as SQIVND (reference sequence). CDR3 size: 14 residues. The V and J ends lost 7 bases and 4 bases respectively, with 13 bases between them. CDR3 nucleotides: TGTGCCAGTAACGGGAAGCGCGGCACCGGGGAGCTGTTTTTT. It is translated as CASNGKRGTGELFF.

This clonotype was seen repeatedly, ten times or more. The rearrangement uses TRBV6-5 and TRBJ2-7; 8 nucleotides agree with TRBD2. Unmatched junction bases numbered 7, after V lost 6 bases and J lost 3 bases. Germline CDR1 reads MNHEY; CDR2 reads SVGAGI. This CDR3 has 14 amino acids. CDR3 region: CASSRLANGYEQYF. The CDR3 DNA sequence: TGTGCCAGCAGCCGACTAGCGAACGGCTACGAGCAGTACTTC.